This T cell receptor beta chain was obtained from a study of OX40 agonist ivuxolimab in advanced cancers. Findings and caveats of the study: Among the lowest peripheral clonal expansion occurred in 0.1-3.0 mg/kg partial responders. Also showing low normalized T-cell clonal expansion were some of the nonresponders.

The CDR3 extends over 12 amino acids. CDR1 is MNHNY, CDR2 SVGAGI, per germline (reference sequence). V lost 0 bases and J 6 bases, leaving 3 bases between the germline ends. Notes on this clone: Its target is not known.

Libraries were prepared by immunoSEQ multiplex PCR; TCRdb keeps only in-frame clonotypes and omits some of them. The sample has roughly 80,000 clones; approximately 88% are singletons. The chain has TRBV6-6 and TRBJ1-5; D is uncertain. The sample here was CD4+ or CD8+ T cells sorted from blood, taken in a trial of the OX40 agonist ivuxolimab. This clonotype was sampled from an adult with an advanced solid tumor such as melanoma, head and neck, liver or kidney cancer. The CDR3 coding sequence is TGTGCCAGCAGTTACTCGATTCAGCCCCAGCATTTT. This gives the protein CASSYSIQPQHF.